This section outlines one T cell receptor (beta chain) sequence together with its context. The CDR3 sequence is 15 residues long. In germline, CDR1 is SGHRS, CDR2 YFSETQ. The V end lost 0 bases, the J end lost 5 bases, and 14 bases lay between the germline ends. Assay execution proceeded at the deep level. Using immunoSEQ multiplex PCR, the repertoire was profiled, and TCRdb retains in-frame clones only, with some absent. The sample includes around 1.5 million clones, nearly 99% seen only once; the top ten take roughly 0.42%. The source of the sample is a study of shared clonotypes between healthy human individuals.

This clonotype was sampled from a man under 40 in good health. The sequenced material came from naive CD4+ T cells sorted from blood. As for subset: CD45RA+ positively selected. The V and J genes are TRBV5-1 and TRBJ1-2; D gene unclear. The CDR3 spells CASSLVAASRYGYTF. CDR3 DNA: TGCGCCAGCAGCTTGGTCGCAGCCTCGCGGTATGGCTACACCTTC.